The sequence of this T cell receptor (beta chain) was determined in a study of beta chain features in type 1 diabetes. About this clone itself: What it binds is not known.

Every isolated RNA sample was fully reverse transcribed, so sequencing captured expressed TCRB transcripts. The study sequenced naive, central memory and regulatory T cell samples to an average of about 3.57 million reads. The method was immunoSEQ multiplex PCR; TCRdb's version includes in-frame clones alone and lacks a portion of them. Of over 150,000 clones listed, 6% to 9% are singletons. Study observations and caveats: When VDJ junctions were examined, type 1 diabetes patients showed fewer insertions and more deletions. The naive, central memory and Treg TCRB repertoires of patients appeared to be more similar to one another than those of healthy donors. Moderate yet significant TCRB CDR3 shortening was seen in Type 1 diabetes patients in all four CD4+ subsets.

The CDR3 is 12 amino acids. The V gene's germline CDR1 is SNHLY and CDR2 FYNNEI. V lost 7 bases to trimming and J lost 0 bases, with 5 bases between them. The gene calls are TRBV2 and TRBJ2-3; D is undetermined. Sequenced: central memory CD4+ T cells from blood. This receptor was identified in a man aged 18 to 35 with type 1 diabetes. CDR3 sequence (DNA): TGTGCCAGCACTATCAGCACAGATACGCAGTATTTT. It codes for CASTISTDTQYF.